These T cell receptor beta chains were read from a single sample in a study of cytomegalovirus exposure and HLA in healthy donors. TCRdb's table, derived via immunoSEQ multiplex PCR, lists solely in-frame clones and lacks some. The sample has about 120,000 clones, roughly 82% seen once. Material: PBMCs. These receptors all come from a woman aged 18-29 years in good health and CMV-seronegative. Each CDR3 is given with its conserved first and last residue. The D gene is left open where the match is weak. Size values are once, few and many counts, or a class for expanded clones, and some rows have none.

>NA|TRBV18|TRBJ1-1|NA
TGTGCCAGCTCACCAACGAGGAACACTGAAGCTTTCTTT
CASSPTRNTEAFF
>TRBD2|TRBV6-5|TRBJ2-2|NA
TGTGCCAGCAGTTACTCTGTAGCGGGAGGGCGCGGGGAGCTGTTTTTT
CASSYSVAGGRGELFF
>NA|TRBV21-1|TRBJ2-7|NA
TGTGCCAGCAGCAAACAATCTAGCGGCCCCGGGCCTAGCTACGAGCAGTACTTC
CASSKQSSGPGPSYEQYF
>TRBD1|TRBV18|TRBJ1-3|NA
TGTGCCAGCTCACCCCAGGGGGCTGGAAACACCATATATTTT
CASSPQGAGNTIYF
>TRBD1|TRBV4-3|TRBJ2-7|NA
TGCGCCAGCAGCCAAGATCTACAGGGGGCCCGCGAGCAGTACTTC
CASSQDLQGAREQYF
>TRBD1|TRBV6-5|TRBJ1-1|NA
TGTGCCAGCAAACAACAGGGGGTAAACACTGAAGCTTTCTTT
CASKQQGVNTEAFF
>NA|TRBV19|TRBJ1-5|NA
TGTGCCGGTAGTATGCAGGCGGGCGGACGCAATCAGCCCCAGCATTTT
CAGSMQAGGRNQPQHF
>NA|TRBV10-1|TRBJ1-3|NA
TGCGCCAGCAGTCGTGGCGGAATCTCTGGAAACACCATATATTTT
CASSRGGISGNTIYF
>TRBD1|TRBV13|TRBJ2-2|NA
TGTGCCAGCAGCCTGACGGGACAGGGGGTCCCCGGGGAGCTGTTTTTT
CASSLTGQGVPGELFF
>TRBD1|TRBV27|TRBJ1-5|NA
TGTGCCAGCAGTTTAGGACAGGGCCGTCAGCCCCAGCATTTT
CASSLGQGRQPQHF
>NA|TRBV5-6|TRBJ1-5|NA
TGTGCCAGCAGCTCTACCTCACGATATAGCAATCAGCCCCAGCATTTT
CASSSTSRYSNQPQHF
>TRBD2|TRBV5-1|TRBJ2-3|NA
TGCGCCAGCAGCTTGGGTAGCGGGAGGGACACAGATACGCAGTATTTT
CASSLGSGRDTDTQYF
>TRBD1|TRBV2|TRBJ1-2|NA
TGTGCCAGCAGCAGAGACAGGGGGGAACTCTATGGCTACACCTTC
CASSRDRGELYGYTF
>NA|TRBV4-3|TRBJ2-4|NA
TGCGCCAGCAGCCAAGCGCTAGTAGAAACCAAAAACATTCAGTACTTC
CASSQALVETKNIQYF
>NA|TRBV27|TRBJ2-5|once
TGTGCCAGCAGTCCCCCGAGACAGAAAGAGACCCAGTACTTC
CASSPPRQKETQYF
>TRBD1|TRBV7-6|TRBJ2-7|NA
TGTGCCAGCAGCCCCCGGACAGGGAGCTCCTACGAGCAGTACTTC
CASSPRTGSSYEQYF
>NA|TRBV27|TRBJ1-2|NA
TGTGCCAGCAGTTTAGTGGACCGGGGAGGCTACACCTTC
CASSLVDRGGYTF
>TRBD1|TRBV18|TRBJ1-6|NA
TGTGCCAGCTCACCAACAGGGGAGAGGTCACCCCTCCACTTT
CASSPTGERSPLHF
>NA|TRBV12-5|TRBJ2-7|NA
TGTGCTAGTGGTGAAACCGCCCATACGGCGGGCTCTCCCGAGCAGTACTTC
CASGETAHTAGSPEQYF
>TRBD1|TRBV5-4|TRBJ2-1|NA
TGTGCCAGCAGCCTGGTTTTTATCGGACAGGGCCTCCCCTACAATGAGCAGTTCTTC
CASSLVFIGQGLPYNEQFF
>NA|TRBV2|TRBJ2-1|NA
TGTGCCAGCAGGGCTGCGTGGCGGGGCAATTTATACAATGAGCAGTTCTTC
CASRAAWRGNLYNEQFF